This T cell receptor (beta chain) was recovered during a study of T cell responses to AZD1222 COVID-19 vaccine. The CDR3 has 13 amino acids. Trimming cost V 5 bases and J 3 bases, with 10 bases left between them. As regards this clone: What it binds is not known.

The data were produced by immunoSEQ multiplex PCR, yet TCRdb's version contains in-frame clones alone and is incomplete. Here the sample spans some 180,000 clones, around 94% being singletons. Study conclusions and caveats: Most donors were white British and more were female, and clonal diversity was possibly underestimated.

The rearrangement links TRBV12-3 or TRBV12-4 to TRBJ1-1; D is unresolved. Sequencing used peripheral blood, obtained on day 0 of AZD1222 vaccination. This receptor was identified in an adult in good health. The CDR3 spells CASSPPSYTEAFF. In DNA form, the CDR3 reads TGTGCCAGCAGTCCCCCCAGTTACACTGAAGCTTTCTTT.